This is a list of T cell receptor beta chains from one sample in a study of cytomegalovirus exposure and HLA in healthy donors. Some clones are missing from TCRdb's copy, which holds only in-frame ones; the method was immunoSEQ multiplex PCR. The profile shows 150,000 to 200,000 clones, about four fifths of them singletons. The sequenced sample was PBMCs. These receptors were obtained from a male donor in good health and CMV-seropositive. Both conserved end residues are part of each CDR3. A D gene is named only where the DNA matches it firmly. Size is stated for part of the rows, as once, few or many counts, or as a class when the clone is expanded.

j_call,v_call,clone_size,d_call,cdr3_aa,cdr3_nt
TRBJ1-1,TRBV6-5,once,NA,CASSQTLGGEAFF,TGTGCCAGCAGTCAGACCCTCGGGGGTGAAGCTTTCTTT
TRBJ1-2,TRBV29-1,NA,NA,CSVESVYGARIDGYTF,TGCAGCGTTGAAAGCGTTTATGGGGCGCGGATCGATGGCTACACCTTC
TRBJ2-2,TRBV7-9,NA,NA,CASSSARGGELFF,TGTGCCAGCAGCTCCGCTAGGGGCGGGGAGCTGTTTTTT
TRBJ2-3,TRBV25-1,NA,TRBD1,CASGGWQGASDTQYF,TGTGCCAGCGGGGGGTGGCAGGGGGCATCGGATACGCAGTATTTT
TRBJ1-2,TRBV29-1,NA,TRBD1,CSAGTDPLSSF,TGCAGCGCAGGGACAGACCCCCTCTCTAGCTTC
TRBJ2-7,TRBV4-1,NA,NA,CASSQTRQDLYEQYF,TGCGCCAGCAGCCAAACCCGACAGGACCTCTACGAGCAGTACTTC
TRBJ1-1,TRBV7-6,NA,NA,CASSPVGDNKLPEAFF,TGTGCCAGCAGTCCTGTGGGGGACAATAAGCTTCCTGAAGCTTTCTTT
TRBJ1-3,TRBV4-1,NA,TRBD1,CASSQRRDRVGNTIYF,TGCGCCAGCAGCCAACGCCGGGACAGGGTAGGAAACACCATATATTTT
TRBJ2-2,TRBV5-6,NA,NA,CASSLTGALRTGELFF,TGTGCCAGCAGTTTGACTGGGGCCCTGAGGACCGGGGAGCTGTTTTTT
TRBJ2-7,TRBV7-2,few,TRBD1,CASNRQGTYEQYF,TGTGCCAGCAACCGACAGGGCACCTACGAGCAGTACTTC
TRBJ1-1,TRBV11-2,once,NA,CASSLLDSEAFF,TGTGCCAGCAGCTTATTAGACAGTGAAGCTTTCTTT
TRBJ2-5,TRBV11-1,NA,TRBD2,CASSFSGGAGKTQYF,TGTGCCAGCAGCTTTAGCGGGGGGGCGGGGAAGACCCAGTACTTC
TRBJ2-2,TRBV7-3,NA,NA,CASSSQGNTGELFF,TGTGCCAGCAGCTCACAGGGAAACACCGGGGAGCTGTTTTTT
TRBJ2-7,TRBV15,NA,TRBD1,CATSRDRAGTGVYEQYF,TGTGCCACCAGCAGAGATCGGGCCGGGACAGGGGTCTACGAGCAGTACTTC
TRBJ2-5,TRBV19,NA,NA,CASSILLNRDGTQYF,TGTGCCAGTAGTATCCTACTCAACAGGGATGGGACCCAGTACTTC
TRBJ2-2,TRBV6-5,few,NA,CASSYSALTGELFF,TGTGCCAGCAGTTACTCGGCTCTCACCGGGGAGCTGTTTTTT
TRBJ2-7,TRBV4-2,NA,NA,CASSQDQGNYEQYF,TGTGCCAGCAGCCAAGATCAGGGCAACTACGAGCAGTACTTC
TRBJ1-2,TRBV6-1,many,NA,CASSSGWGGGGYTF,TGTGCCAGCAGTTCCGGATGGGGGGGAGGTGGCTACACCTTC
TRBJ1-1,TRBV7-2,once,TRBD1,CASRFSGGTEAFF,TGTGCCAGCAGGTTCTCAGGGGGCACTGAAGCTTTCTTT
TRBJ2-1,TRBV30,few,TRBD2,CAWKTSGGMTNEQFF,TGTGCCTGGAAAACTAGCGGGGGGATGACCAATGAGCAGTTCTTC